Presented here are 19 T cell receptor beta chains from one specimen sequenced in a study of shared clonotypes between healthy human individuals. Some clones are missing from TCRdb's copy, which holds only in-frame ones; the method was immunoSEQ multiplex PCR. The sample records about 2 million clones, about 95% being singletons. Cells designated naive CD8 were CD45RO-negative and were positively selected for CCR7, with terminally differentiated effector memory CD45RA+ cells excluded. Sequencing was done on a sample of naive CD8+ T cells sorted from blood. The receptors originated from a man aged 18 to 29 in good health.

The CDR3 protein is CASSHPQKSPYGYTF. The CDR3 nucleotides are TGCGCCAGCAGCCACCCTCAGAAAAGCCCGTATGGCTACACCTTC. The rearrangement links TRBV4-1 to TRBJ1-2; D is unclear. Between the trimmed V and J ends, which lost 3 bases and 5 bases, there was a span of 16 bases. Germline CDR1 and CDR2: MGHRA and YSYEKL. The CDR3 is made up of 15 amino acids.

The V call is TRBV9, the J call TRBJ1-1, with D uncertain. V lost 3 bases to trimming and J lost 2 bases, with 8 bases between them. The CDR3 loop spans 13 amino acids. Germline lookup yields CDR1 SGDLS and CDR2 YYNGEE. For the CDR3, the DNA is TGTGCCAGCAGCGATTCAGAAAACACTGAAGCTTTCTTT. It codes for CASSDSENTEAFF. The full variable domain, rest sourced from reference TRBV9 and TRBJ1-1, is DSGVTQTPKHLITATGQRVTLRCSPRSGDLSVYWYQQSLDQGLQFLIQYYNGEERAKGNILERFSAQQFPDLHSELNLSSLELGDSALYFCASSDSENTEAFFGQGTRLTVV.

The rearrangement links TRBV11-2 to TRBJ2-7; 13 bases are shared with TRBD2. The CDR3 extends over 15 amino acids. Germline V gives CDR1 SGHAT, CDR2 FQNNGV. V was pared by 7 bases and J by 3 bases, with 6 bases of the junction left unmatched. The CDR3 sequence: CASNLLAGGNYEQYF. The CDR3, as DNA: TGTGCCAGCAACCTACTAGCGGGAGGGAACTACGAGCAGTACTTC.

The V call is TRBV6-1, the J call TRBJ2-1; TRBD2 aligns across 9 bases. Germline trimming cut 6 bases from V and 6 bases from J; bases unmatched to any gene: 6. This CDR3 has 14 amino acids. Germline CDR1 reads MNHNS; CDR2 reads SASEGT. The CDR3 is CASRGGGAVNEQFF. The CDR3 DNA reads TGTGCCAGCAGGGGCGGGGGGGCAGTCAATGAGCAGTTCTTC.

This rearrangement joins TRBV27 to TRBJ2-1, with 8 bases identical to TRBD2. From germline, CDR1 is MNHEY and CDR2 SMNVEV (reference sequence). The CDR3 contains 14 residues. With V trimmed by 1 base and J by 9 bases, 5 bases remained unmatched. CDR3 in amino acids: CASSLLPGGVEQFF. CDR3 coding DNA: TGTGCCAGCAGTTTATTACCGGGAGGGGTTGAGCAGTTCTTC.

This clone was seen a single time. V is TRBV4-1 and J is TRBJ2-1; unclear D gene. Trimming removed 0 bases from V and 4 bases from J, with 10 bases in between. The CDR3 spans 15 residues. Germline CDR1 is MGHRA and CDR2 is YSYEKL. This CDR3 reads CASSQDRALYNEQFF. The DNA of the CDR3 is TGCGCCAGCAGCCAAGATCGTGCATTATACAATGAGCAGTTCTTC.

The rearrangement uses TRBV19 and TRBJ2-3; possible D gene TRBD1, 6 bases. Trimming stripped 4 bases from V and 0 bases from J, with 17 bases between. The CDR3 extends over 17 amino acids. From germline, CDR1 is LNHDA and CDR2 SQIVND (reference sequence). CDR3 amino acids: CASSNLQGITSTDTQYF. In DNA form, the CDR3 reads TGTGCCAGTAGTAACCTTCAGGGGATAACTAGCACAGATACGCAGTATTTT.

This clone has a handful of counts. Other DNA sequences in the sample encode the same CDR3. The V call is TRBV5-1, the J call TRBJ1-1; D not resolved. Trimming stripped 0 bases from V and 1 base from J, with 4 bases between. The CDR3 consists of 13 residues. Germline V gene lookup returns CDR1 SGHRS and CDR2 YFSETQ. The CDR3 protein is CASSLDTNTEAFF. DNA of the CDR3: TGCGCCAGCAGCTTGGACACGAACACTGAAGCTTTCTTT. Together with reference TRBV5-1 and TRBJ1-1, the CDR3 gives the full variable domain: KAGVTQTPRYLIKTRGQQVTLSCSPISGHRSVSWYQQTPGQGLQFLFEYFSETQRNKGNFPGRFSGRQFSNSRSEMNVSTLELGDSALYLCASSLDTNTEAFFGQGTRLTVV.

V is TRBV25-1 and J is TRBJ2-3; 9 bases match TRBD1. The CDR3 extends over 16 amino acids. CDR1 is MGHDK, CDR2 SYGVNS, per germline. V shed 3 bases, J shed 4 bases, and the junction held 8 bases outside the gene matches. CDR3 DNA sequence: TGTGCCAGCAGTGATTGGACAGGGGTCGGCGCAGATACGCAGTATTTT. Its translation: CASSDWTGVGADTQYF.

The chain has TRBV28 and TRBJ2-2; D gene unclear. Germline CDR1 MDHEN, CDR2 SYDVKM. This CDR3 contains 12 residues. V lost 6 bases and J lost 6, with 8 bases in between. The CDR3 region is CASSQSAGELFF. In DNA, the CDR3 is TGTGCCAGCAGCCAAAGCGCCGGGGAGCTGTTTTTT.

The chain has TRBV15 and TRBJ2-3, with D perhaps TRBD2 (5 bases). Germline-derived CDR1 and CDR2 are LNHNV and YYDKDF (reference sequence). The V gene lost 8 bases and the J gene lost 0 bases, with 12 bases spanning the gap. The CDR3 is 14 residues long. CDR3 amino acids: CATRRGLSTDTQYF. The CDR3 DNA reads as TGTGCCACCCGCCGAGGGCTCAGCACAGATACGCAGTATTTT.

V is TRBV2 and J is TRBJ2-5; D perhaps matches TRBD1 (5 bases). The V end lost 7 bases, the J end lost 3 bases, and 15 bases lay between the germline ends. Germline V gene data show CDR1 as SNHLY and CDR2 as FYNNEI. This CDR3 spans 14 amino acids. The CDR3: CASTTLDREETQYF. CDR3 bases: TGTGCCAGCACGACCCTCGACAGAGAAGAGACCCAGTACTTC.

This clone was observed once. The chain links TRBV7-2 to TRBJ2-1; perhaps TRBD2 as D (7 bases). CDR1 and CDR2 (germline): SGHTA, FQGNSA. The CDR3 runs to 13 residues. V was trimmed by 5 bases and J by 6 bases, leaving 11 bases between them. This chain's CDR3 is CASSHGGANEQFF. In DNA, the CDR3 is TGTGCCAGCAGCCATGGGGGGGCCAATGAGCAGTTCTTC.

This chain connects TRBV19 to TRBJ1-1; 10 positions agree with TRBD1. CDR1 is LNHDA and CDR2 is SQIVND in the germline V gene (reference sequence). The CDR3 spans 16 residues. V lost 6 bases and J lost 6; bases outside the gene matches: 13. This CDR3 reads CASSFTPGQGIPEAFF. CDR3 nucleotide sequence: TGTGCCAGTAGCTTTACCCCGGGACAGGGGATTCCTGAAGCTTTCTTT.

The chain combines TRBV5-6 with TRBJ2-2; D call uncertain. The CDR3 extends over 13 amino acids. Germline V gives CDR1 SGHDT, CDR2 YYEEEE. Trimming pared 4 bases from V and 4 bases from J, leaving 8 bases between. CDR3 loop: CASSPMATGELFF. The DNA for the CDR3 is TGTGCCAGCAGCCCGATGGCCACCGGGGAGCTGTTTTTT. The entire variable domain, with the rest obtained from reference TRBV5-6 and TRBJ2-2, is as follows: DAGVTQSPTHLIKTRGQQVTLRCSPKSGHDTVSWYQQALGQGPQFIFQYYEEEERQRGNFPDRFSGHQFPNYSSELNVNALLLGDSALYLCASSPMATGELFFGEGSRLTVL.

This chain joins TRBV7-8 and TRBJ1-4, with no clear D. The CDR3 contains 15 residues. V lost 5 bases, J lost 3 bases, and 13 bases lay in between. Germline V CDR1 and CDR2: SGHVS, FQNEAQ. CDR3 nucleotide sequence: TGTGCCAGCAGCCCCAGCAATCTCGCTAATGAAAAACTGTTTTTT. Translated, it gives CASSPSNLANEKLFF.

The CDR3 reads CASSPEGLGEQYF. The CDR3 nucleotides are TGTGCCAGCAGCCCCGAGGGACTAGGGGAGCAGTACTTC. This chain joins TRBV9 and TRBJ2-7; 8 bases line up with TRBD2. V was pared by 4 bases and J by 7 bases, with 7 bases of the junction left unmatched. Looked up from germline, CDR1 is SGDLS and CDR2 is YYNGEE. The CDR3 totals 13 residues.

The CDR3 loop is CASSAMASGQFF. CDR3 nucleotide sequence: TGTGCCAGCAGCGCCATGGCGTCTGGGCAGTTCTTC. V usage is TRBV7-2 and J usage is TRBJ2-1; unclear D gene. CDR3 length: 12 amino acids. Germline CDR1 reads SGHTA; CDR2 reads FQGNSA. Trimming took 5 bases from V and 12 from J, leaving 14 bases between them.

This clone has just one count. The rearrangement uses TRBV13 and TRBJ2-3, with D possibly matching TRBD1 (5 bases). Germline CDR1 PRHDT, CDR2 FYEKMQ (reference sequence). The germline V and J ends were trimmed by 6 bases and 2 bases, with 15 bases remaining between them. The CDR3 is 15 amino acids. In DNA form, the CDR3 reads TGTGCCAGCAGTTTAATACAGGTAATCACAGATACGCAGTATTTT. Its translation is CASSLIQVITDTQYF.